The T cell receptor beta chain described here comes from a study of identical twins. Study-level results: Alpha sequences that were out-of-frame and twin-shared showed an excess of low generation probability. Its conclusions, products of cross-sectional statistical analysis, did not come from following the same donors.

This clonotype was found many times. Its specificity is not known. Germline CDR1 KGHDR, CDR2 SFDVKD. This CDR3 is built from 14 residues. The V end was cut by 7 bases, the J end by 0 bases, with 9 bases between. From the 5' RACE reads, TCRdb called clonotypes with MiXCR, one entry per CDR3 protein. The data show about 480,000 distinct CDR3 sequences, with 14% seen just once and roughly 0.56% held by the top ten. Another study also made use of these data, one on yellow fever vaccine responses in identical twins.

This TCR derives from a woman between 18 and 29 years old in good health. Sequencing was performed on CD4+ T cells sorted from blood. The chain links TRBV24-1 to TRBJ1-5; the D is unclear. CDR3 coding DNA: TGTGCCACCAGCCAACGGGGTAGCAATCAGCCCCAGCATTTT. Translation gives CATSQRGSNQPQHF.